This TCR beta chain was recorded in a study of blood T cell repertoires in COVID-19 (dated by TCRdb to 2019 to 2021). General notes on the study: Samples from collaborators originated in the United States, Italy and Spain and spanned both the acute and convalescent phases of COVID-19. Where available, HLA class I and class II types were taken from metadata supplied by the sample provider and were not determined by assay-based typing. The repertoires were released in a freely available public database meant as a resource for research on the immune response to SARS-CoV-2. The dataset comprised deeply sampled blood TCRbeta repertoires from subjects exposed to, actively infected with, or recovered from COVID-19. The samples were drawn from two sources: the first 160 participants of the ongoing ImmuneRACE study, and 950 to 1,500 subjects contributed by 6 global collaborators. The prospective study material was composed of cDNA or gDNA derived from T cells, B-cell-depleted T cells, or PBMCs. Sample metadata almost always included a de-identified subject ID, COVID-19 status, age in years and sex. Here is what the overall study found, with its caveats: The quantity of clinical and demographic metadata differed by source and by participant and was supplied without curation.

TCRbeta CDR3 regions were amplified from genomic DNA using the immunoSEQ Assay, a bias-controlled multiplex PCR. Per the source publication's procedure: Nucleated cell counts per sample were estimated from amplification of reference gene primers within the assay. To quantify the absolute abundance of each unique TCRbeta CDR3 rearrangement, sequence reads were collapsed and filtered. For each sample, productive Simpson clonality was calculated by taking the square root of Simpson's diversity index across productive rearrangements. The clones in this table, taken by TCRdb from immuneACCESS, are in-frame only. Not every clone is retained; where verified, under half of the shortfall comes from an unresolved V gene, and the cause of the rest is unknown. The V and J calls and clone size come from that table; D and trimming were worked out from the DNA. For this sample the table gives tens of thousands of clones, of which just over 85% were detected only once. Less than 20% of the sample comes from the top ten.

V is shortened by 1 base, J by 8 bases, and the region joining them spans 11 bases. In the germline V gene, CDR1 corresponds to MGHDK and CDR2 to SYGVNS. Including cysteine and phenylalanine, the CDR3 has 13 amino acids. Just the 39-base CDR3 DNA is kept, in frame starting at base 1. Note on this clone: This receptor's antigen is unknown. No base quality information exists; no much larger clone differs at one position.

The collaborating institutions used their own protocols to collect whole blood in K2EDTA tubes. For TCRbeta analysis, collaborator samples were shipped as frozen whole blood, as isolated PBMCs, or as DNA extracted from either sample type. This sequence originates from a woman of 80 years or more with acute or convalescent COVID-19. The sequenced material came from peripheral blood. The chain joins TRBV25-1 to TRBJ1-2; no D gene call is confident. The CDR3 reads as follows: CASSESVRWGYTF. The DNA sequence is TGTGCCAGCAGTGAATCGGTGCGTTGGGGCTACACCTTC.